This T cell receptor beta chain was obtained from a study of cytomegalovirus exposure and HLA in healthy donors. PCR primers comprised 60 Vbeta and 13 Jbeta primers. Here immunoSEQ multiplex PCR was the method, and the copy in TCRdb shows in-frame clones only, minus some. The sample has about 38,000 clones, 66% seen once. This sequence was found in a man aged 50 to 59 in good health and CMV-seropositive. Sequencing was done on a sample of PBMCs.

This chain's CDR3 is CASSRTSGGEDEQFF. The CDR3 DNA follows: TGTGCCAGCAGCCGGACTAGCGGGGGGGAAGATGAGCAGTTCTTC. The chain links TRBV7-3 to TRBJ2-1, with 15 bases identical to TRBD2. This CDR3 has 15 residues. From germline, CDR1 is SGHTA and CDR2 FQGTGA. V trimming: 5 bases; J trimming: 8 bases; junction bases outside the gene matches: 4.